This T cell receptor (beta chain) emerged from a study of T cell responses to AZD1222 COVID-19 vaccine. Turning to this clone: The target antigen is unknown.

Libraries were prepared by immunoSEQ multiplex PCR; TCRdb keeps only in-frame clonotypes and omits some of them. The sample includes tens of thousands of clones, 89% of them seen just once. This CDR3 contains 12 residues. V was pared by 3 bases and J by 9 bases, with 11 bases between. CDR1 and CDR2 (germline): MNHEY, SMNVEV (reference sequence). Study conclusions and caveats: Spike-spanning, vaccine-associated CD4 TCRs were dominant at 160-218 and 743-854. Close to half of spike-specific TCRs reportedly recognize unmutated variant regions. Clonal diversity was possibly underestimated, and the donors were mostly white British, with more females.

This material consisted of peripheral blood, taken 28 days after the second AZD1222 dose. The clonotype comes from an adult who received the AZD1222 COVID-19 vaccine. J is TRBJ1-1 and V is TRBV27, with D maybe TRBD1 (6 bases). The CDR3 spells CASSFTGNKAFF. For the CDR3, the DNA is TGTGCCAGCAGTTTTACAGGGAATAAAGCTTTCTTT.